This entry lists 27 T cell receptor beta chains sequenced from one sample in a study of CD8+ T cells in alopecia areata. cDNA reverse transcribed from extracted RNA served as the sequencing template. The method was immunoSEQ multiplex PCR; TCRdb's version includes in-frame clones alone and lacks a portion of them. The top ten clones hold around 5% of a sample with some 200,000 clones, around 50% of them seen once. Sequenced material: CD8+ T cells sorted from blood. These receptors all come from a human donor in good health.

The CDR3 reads CASSDLATVPETQYF. CDR3 in DNA: TGTGCCAGCAGTGACCTCGCGACAGTCCCAGAGACCCAGTACTTC. The V call is TRBV2, the J call TRBJ2-5; perhaps TRBD1 as D (5 bases). With 3 bases removed from V and 4 bases from J, the gap between germline ends came to 15 bases. Germline V gene sequence: CDR1 SNHLY, CDR2 FYNNEI. The CDR3 is made up of 15 amino acids.

The table lists this clone with a few counts. The chain joins TRBV5-1 to TRBJ2-7; possibly TRBD1 or TRBD2 for D (6 bases each). Per the germline V gene, CDR1 is SGHRS and CDR2 is YFSETQ. Trimming shortened V by 2 bases and J by 6 bases, and 18 bases separated the two germline ends. The CDR3 runs 15 residues. The CDR3 protein is CASSLPTGRPVEQYF. The CDR3 bases are TGCGCCAGCAGCTTACCTACAGGGAGGCCCGTCGAGCAGTACTTC.

This clone occurred a few times. The chain has TRBV7-9 and TRBJ2-5; TRBD1 might be the D (5 bases). The CDR3 is 14 amino acids. Germline assignment: CDR1 SEHNR and CDR2 FQNEAQ (reference sequence). V gave up 3 bases and J gave up 7 bases, with 15 bases separating them. Here the CDR3 DNA reads TGTGCCAGCAGCTTCCTCAGGGTCCCTGGGACCCAGTACTTC. Translating it yields CASSFLRVPGTQYF.

The chain combines TRBV6-6 with TRBJ1-2, with a tentative D call TRBD1 (5 bases). The germline V gene has CDR1 MNHNY and CDR2 SVGAGI (reference sequence). V was clipped by 2 bases and J by 4 bases, with 14 bases between them. The CDR3 runs 15 residues. CDR3 in amino acids: CASSYGFTGPYGYTF. DNA of the CDR3: TGTGCCAGCAGTTACGGTTTTACAGGCCCCTATGGCTACACCTTC.

The V gene is TRBV9, the J gene TRBJ1-2, with a possible D match to TRBD1 (5 bases). Germline values: CDR1 SGDLS, CDR2 YYNGEE. The CDR3 has 13 residues. V was shortened by 4 bases and J by 4 bases, with 11 bases between the two germline ends. The CDR3: CASSPDRPYGYTF. The CDR3 DNA sequence: TGTGCCAGCAGCCCAGACAGACCCTATGGCTACACCTTC. Full variable domain (remainder filled in from reference TRBV9 and TRBJ1-2): DSGVTQTPKHLITATGQRVTLRCSPRSGDLSVYWYQQSLDQGLQFLIQYYNGEERAKGNILERFSAQQFPDLHSELNLSSLELGDSALYFCASSPDRPYGYTFGSGTRLTVV.

This clone is a singleton in its sample. The V and J genes are TRBV6-1 and TRBJ1-1, with D perhaps TRBD1 (5 bases). Trimming removed 4 bases from V and 4 bases from J, with 13 bases in between. There are 14 residues in the CDR3. From germline, CDR1 is MNHNS and CDR2 SASEGT. The DNA for the CDR3 is TGTGCCAGCAGTGCTGCAGGGTCGGCCACTGAAGCTTTCTTT. As protein: CASSAAGSATEAFF.

The DNA for the CDR3 is TGTGCCAGCAGTGGCTGGGAGGCCGAGAACTATGGCTACACCTTC. This translates into CASSGWEAENYGYTF. The rearrangement uses TRBV9 and TRBJ1-2; D not certain. This CDR3 region has 15 residues. V gave up 5 bases and J gave up 2 bases, with 16 bases separating them. Germline CDR1 is SGDLS and CDR2 is YYNGEE.

V gene TRBV30 combines with J gene TRBJ2-5, with D perhaps TRBD1 (6 bases). V lost 3 bases, J lost 1 base, and 15 bases lay in between. The germline V gene has CDR1 GTSNPN and CDR2 SVGIG (reference sequence). The CDR3 extends over 15 amino acids. The DNA for the CDR3 is TGTGCCTGGAGCCCAAAGGGACAATTCCAAGAGACCCAGTACTTC. It specifies CAWSPKGQFQETQYF.

The chain employs TRBV7-8 and TRBJ2-1; 7 bases are shared with TRBD1. The germline V gene has CDR1 SGHVS and CDR2 FQNEAQ. The CDR3 extends over 14 amino acids. With 1 base clipped from V and 4 bases from J, the junction kept 1 base outside the gene matches. CDR3 protein: CASSLGTGYNEQFF. The CDR3 region has the DNA TGTGCCAGCAGCTTAGGGACAGGTTACAATGAGCAGTTCTTC. Variable domain in full (rest from reference TRBV7-8 and TRBJ2-1): GAGVSQSPRYKVAKRGQDVALRCDPISGHVSLFWYQQALGQGPEFLTYFQNEAQLDKSGLPSDRFFAERPEGSVSTLKIQRTQQEDSAVYLCASSLGTGYNEQFFGPGTRLTVL.

The chain couples TRBV4-1 to TRBJ2-7, with D possibly being TRBD1 or TRBD2 (6 bases each). Trimming took 4 bases from V and 6 from J, leaving 16 bases between them. Germline V gives CDR1 MGHRA, CDR2 YSYEKL. The CDR3 has 14 residues. Written as DNA, the CDR3 is TGCGCCAGCAGCCTGACCGAAGGGGGGACCGAGCAGTACTTC. Its translation is CASSLTEGGTEQYF.

The chain combines TRBV29-1 with TRBJ1-2; D is undetermined. V gave up 4 bases and J gave up 1 base, with 10 bases separating them. The CDR3 loop spans 13 amino acids. Germline V gene data show CDR1 as SQVTM and CDR2 as ANQGSEA. The CDR3: CSVGPDRNYGYTF. CDR3 in DNA: TGCAGCGTTGGGCCAGATCGTAACTATGGCTACACCTTC.

This clone has just one count. The chain has TRBV30 and TRBJ1-4; D remains unclear. CDR1 GTSNPN and CDR2 SVGIG come from the germline V gene (reference sequence). With 3 bases removed from V and 7 bases from J, the gap between germline ends came to 3 bases. This CDR3 spans 10 amino acids. The chain's CDR3 is CAWSSEKLFF. The CDR3 nucleotides read TGTGCCTGGAGCAGTGAAAAACTGTTTTTT. Full variable domain (rest looked up from reference TRBV30 and TRBJ1-4): SQTIHQWPATLVQPVGSPLSLECTVEGTSNPNLYWYRQAAGRGLQLLFYSVGIGQISSEVPQNLSASRPQDRQFILSSKKLLLSDSGFYLCAWSSEKLFFGSGTQLSVL.

The chain links TRBV29-1 to TRBJ1-2, with 11 bases that match TRBD1. CDR3 length equals 14 residues. V was pared by 0 bases and J by 7 bases, with 4 bases of the junction left unmatched. Germline CDR1 reads SQVTM; CDR2 reads ANQGSEA. The CDR3 sequence is CSVEDIGTGGGYTF. The CDR3 region has the DNA TGCAGCGTTGAAGATATCGGGACAGGGGGTGGCTACACCTTC.

The genes are TRBV20-1 and TRBJ1-1; D possibly corresponds to TRBD1 (6 bases). The CDR3 length is 11 residues. Germline V gene lookup returns CDR1 DFQATT and CDR2 SNEGSKA (reference sequence). The germline V and J ends were trimmed by 3 bases and 8 bases, with 10 bases remaining between them. The CDR3 nucleotides read TGCAGTGCTAGTATGAGGGGGGAAGCTTTCTTT. It is translated as CSASMRGEAFF.

The CDR3 nucleotides read TGCAGCGTCAGGGGCCGGGTGGGCACTGAAGCTTTCTTT. Amino acid sequence: CSVRGRVGTEAFF. The chain employs TRBV29-1 and TRBJ1-1, with D tentatively TRBD1 (6 bases). Germline V gene lookup returns CDR1 SQVTM and CDR2 ANQGSEA. V lost 6 bases and J lost 4, with 15 bases in between. The CDR3 sequence is 13 residues long.

The gene calls are TRBV30 and TRBJ1-2; D remains ambiguous. Germline CDR1 and CDR2: GTSNPN and SVGIG (reference sequence). Trimming removed 5 bases from V and 2 bases from J, with 9 bases in between. The CDR3 is 12 amino acids. The CDR3 nucleotides read TGTGCCTGGGCCCAAGGAAACTATGGCTACACCTTC. It translates to CAWAQGNYGYTF.

This clone was recorded only once. This chain uses TRBV2 with TRBJ1-2, with 9 nucleotides matching TRBD1. V trimming: 6 bases; J trimming: 8 bases; junction bases outside the gene matches: 10. The CDR3 spans 14 residues. The germline V gene encodes CDR1 SNHLY and CDR2 FYNNEI. This chain's CDR3 is CASREGQGGGGYTF. DNA for the CDR3: TGTGCCAGCAGGGAGGGACAGGGCGGTGGAGGCTACACCTTC.

The genes are TRBV4-1 and TRBJ2-7; D call uncertain. This CDR3 contains 13 residues. The V and J ends lost 2 bases and 5 bases respectively, with 10 bases between them. Germline V gives CDR1 MGHRA, CDR2 YSYEKL. In nucleotides, the CDR3 is TGCGCCAGCAGCCAATTCATCAGTGACGAGCAGTACTTC. Its translation is CASSQFISDEQYF.

The gene calls are TRBV11-2 and TRBJ2-7; D is uncertain. The CDR3 contains 13 residues. V lost 2 bases to trimming and J lost 3 bases, with 8 bases between them. Germline-derived CDR1 and CDR2 are SGHAT and FQNNGV. CDR3 DNA: TGTGCCAGCAGCTTAACAGTTGACTACGAGCAGTACTTC. It yields the protein CASSLTVDYEQYF.

This clone was detected only a few times. The chain has TRBV7-9 and TRBJ1-1; D may be TRBD1 (6 bases). The CDR3 contains 13 residues. Germline V CDR1 and CDR2: SEHNR, FQNEAQ (reference sequence). V lost 0 bases and J 10 bases, leaving 12 bases between the germline ends. This CDR3 is CASSLALGGGAFF. The CDR3 coding sequence is TGTGCCAGCAGCTTAGCCCTAGGGGGAGGAGCTTTCTTT.

This chain links TRBV5-6 with TRBJ1-2; maybe TRBD1 (5 bases). The CDR3 has 14 residues. V lost 4 bases and J lost 2, with 12 bases in between. Germline V CDR1 and CDR2: SGHDT, YYEEEE. In DNA form, the CDR3 reads TGTGCCAGCAGCCATGGGAGGGGAAACTATGGCTACACCTTC. The encoded protein is CASSHGRGNYGYTF. Variable domain in full (rest from reference TRBV5-6 and TRBJ1-2): DAGVTQSPTHLIKTRGQQVTLRCSPKSGHDTVSWYQQALGQGPQFIFQYYEEEERQRGNFPDRFSGHQFPNYSSELNVNALLLGDSALYLCASSHGRGNYGYTFGSGTRLTVV.

The chain has TRBV6-1 and TRBJ2-7, with TRBD1 matching 9 bases. CDR3 length equals 13 residues. CDR1 MNHNS and CDR2 SASEGT come from the germline V gene. Germline trimming cut 8 bases from V and 4 bases from J; bases unmatched to any gene: 6. CDR3 DNA sequence: TGTGCCAGCGTCGGGACAGGGCTTTACGAGCAGTACTTC. Protein: CASVGTGLYEQYF.

This clone was detected a few times. The chain has TRBV6-4 and TRBJ2-7; maybe TRBD1 (7 bases). Trimming took off 5 bases at V and 2 bases at J, with 16 bases between the two ends. The V gene's germline CDR1 is MRHNA and CDR2 SNTAGT. CDR3 length: 15 residues. CDR3 nucleotide sequence: TGTGCCAGCAGTCCGGGGGCAGGGGGAACCTACGAGCAGTACTTC. This sequence encodes CASSPGAGGTYEQYF.

The chain employs TRBV13 and TRBJ1-6; 9 positions agree with TRBD1. CDR3 length: 16 residues. Germline CDR1 is PRHDT and CDR2 is FYEKMQ (reference sequence). Trimming took 5 bases from V and 10 from J; bases not matched to a gene: 12. The CDR3: CASSTTPGQGGSPLHF. CDR3 in DNA: TGTGCCAGCAGCACTACACCGGGACAGGGCGGGTCACCCCTCCACTTT.

This clone has a count of ten or more. CDR3 nucleotides: TGTGCCAGCAGCCCCGAAAGTAGCTCCTACAATGAGCAGTTCTTC. This translates into CASSPESSSYNEQFF. This chain joins TRBV9 and TRBJ2-1; unclear D gene. Deletions cut 4 bases from V and 0 bases from J, with 11 bases between. Per germline, CDR1 SGDLS and CDR2 YYNGEE. CDR3 length equals 15 residues.

The chain is built from TRBV4-1 and TRBJ2-5, with TRBD1 identical over 7 bases. V gave up 0 bases and J gave up 5 bases; unmatched junction bases: 6. The V gene's germline CDR1 is MGHRA and CDR2 YSYEKL. This CDR3 comprises 15 residues. CDR3 amino acids: CASSQDHGRGETQYF. As DNA, the CDR3 is TGCGCCAGCAGCCAAGATCATGGCAGGGGGGAGACCCAGTACTTC.

This clone was seen a handful of times. This chain uses TRBV29-1 with TRBJ2-7; no definite D call. The CDR3 is 11 amino acids. V was trimmed by 0 bases and J by 3 bases, leaving 3 bases between them. Germline V gene data show CDR1 as SQVTM and CDR2 as ANQGSEA. CDR3 amino acids: CSVEDFYEQYF. In DNA form, the CDR3 reads TGCAGCGTTGAAGATTTCTACGAGCAGTACTTC.